Sequencing of this TCR beta chain was carried out in a study of shared clonotypes between healthy human individuals. Study context: Donors, aged 18 to 49, were a couple of women and three men.

Every immunoSEQ plate was one replicate of a subset's evenly spread DNA. Template for every sorted-subset replicate PCR totaled about 0.2 ug DNA, approximately 30,000 T cell genomes. Original methodology: Without quality scores, immunoSEQ junctional reads could not be filtered like full-length reads. TCRdb's table, derived via immunoSEQ multiplex PCR, lists solely in-frame clones and lacks some. V and J calls and clone size are those listed in that table; D and trimming were worked out from the DNA. Among over a million clones listed, 96% were seen once. CDR3 length: 13 residues. The germline V gene has CDR1 LNHDA and CDR2 SQIVND (reference sequence). Deletions cut 8 bases from V and 0 bases from J, with 11 bases between.

The sequenced sample was naive CD4+ T cells sorted from blood. Indicated subset: CD45RA+ positively selected. The rearrangement joins TRBV19 to TRBJ2-7, with unresolved D. This clonotype was sampled from a man in his thirties or forties in good health. The CDR3 loop is CASAILASYEQYF. The CDR3 DNA reads as TGTGCCAGTGCGATATTGGCCTCCTACGAGCAGTACTTC.